One T cell receptor (beta chain) is described in this entry. Its antigen is currently unknown. As to time point: recipient sample about 28 days before transplant, after cytoreduction. Germline V gene data show CDR1 as MDHEN and CDR2 as SYDVKM. The CDR3 sequence is 15 residues long. The junction had 5 bases not matched to a gene; V was cut back by 1 base and J by 6 bases. The sample is drawn from a study of T cell clonotyping in hematopoietic cell transplantation. Sequencing was performed with immunoSEQ multiplex PCR; in TCRdb, only in-frame clones are kept and a portion is missing. The sample holds about 76,000 clones, 96% seen once. Study results and limitations: CD4 and CD8 repertoire contributions could not be separated without sorting. Graft donor and pretransplant recipient Inverse Simpson Index values predicted broader posttransplant TCR diversity.

The sample consisted of peripheral blood mononuclear cells, taken before stem cell transplant. This TCR came from a woman aged 45 to 65 with acute myeloid leukemia. Some clones in this sample may be carry-over from other donors' samples. The V and J genes are TRBV28 and TRBJ2-3; TRBD2 matches at 9 bases. CDR3 protein: CASSLSAGGGDTQYF. In nucleotides, the CDR3 is TGTGCCAGCAGTTTATCAGCGGGAGGTGGTGATACGCAGTATTTT. Complete variable domain (other parts from reference TRBV28 and TRBJ2-3): DVKVTQSSRYLVKRTGEKVFLECVQDMDHENMFWYRQDPGLGLRLIYFSYDVKMKEKGDIPEGYSVSREKKERFSLILESASTNQTSMYLCASSLSAGGGDTQYFGPGTRLTVL.